This T cell receptor (beta chain) appears in the sequencing data of a study of CD8 T cells in Susac syndrome. TCR beta sequences were obtained from blood CD8+ and CD4+ T cells. Treatment-naive patients with stable or active relapsing-remitting disease served as multiple sclerosis controls. The CD8+ and CD4+ T cells were negatively isolated, with the TEMRA cells enriched by FACS. Random hexamers served to reverse transcribe roughly 0.5 to 1 ug RNA. TCR beta CDR3 was amplified by immunoSEQ covering 54 Vbeta and 13 Jbeta. MiXCR was run by TCRdb on the immunoSEQ multiplex PCR reads, yielding one entry per CDR3 protein. The sample consists of about 430,000 distinct CDR3 sequences, more than 70% of them appearing once. Per the germline V gene, CDR1 is LNHNV and CDR2 is YYDKDF (reference sequence). V shed 2 bases and J shed 6 bases, with 7 bases lying between them. The CDR3 has 12 amino acids.

This rearrangement joins TRBV15 to TRBJ1-1; D ambiguous. The sequenced sample was CD8+ T cells from PBMCs. The clonotype comes from a human donor with multiple sclerosis. The DNA of the CDR3 is TGTGCCACCAGCAGAATTGGGGCTGAAGCTTTCTTT. Translating it yields CATSRIGAEAFF.